This T cell receptor beta chain came from a study of identical twins. General observations from the study: Compared with models, monozygotic twins showed more out-of-frame TCR alpha sharing.

The CDR3 runs to 15 residues. Germline lookup yields CDR1 MNHEY and CDR2 SMNVEV (reference sequence). Trimming at V came to 7 bases and at J to 3 bases, leaving 8 bases not matched to a gene. About this clonotype: As yet, its antigen is unknown.

MiXCR, applied by TCRdb to the 5' RACE reads, yields one record per CDR3 protein. The sample has around 510,000 distinct CDR3 sequences, 13% to 15% seen once; the top ten hold about 0.94%. These same records also appear under a second study, on yellow fever vaccine responses in identical twins.

Source material: CD4+ T cells sorted from blood. The source is a woman aged 18-30 years in good health. The chain couples TRBV27 to TRBJ2-7; 11 bases align to TRBD2. The CDR3 DNA reads TGTGCCAGCACTACGAGACTAGCGGGAAACTACGAGCAGTACTTC. Translated: CASTTRLAGNYEQYF.